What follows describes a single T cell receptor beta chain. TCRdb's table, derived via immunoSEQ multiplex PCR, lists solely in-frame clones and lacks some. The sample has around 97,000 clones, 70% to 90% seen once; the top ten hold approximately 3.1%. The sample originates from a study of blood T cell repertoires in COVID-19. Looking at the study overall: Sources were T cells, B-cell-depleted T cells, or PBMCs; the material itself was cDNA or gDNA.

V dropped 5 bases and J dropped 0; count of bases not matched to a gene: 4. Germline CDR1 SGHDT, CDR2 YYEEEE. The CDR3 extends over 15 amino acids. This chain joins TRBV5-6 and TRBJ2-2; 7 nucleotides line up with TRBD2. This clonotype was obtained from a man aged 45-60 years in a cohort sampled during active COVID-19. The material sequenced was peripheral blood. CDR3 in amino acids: CASRLGGSNTGELFF. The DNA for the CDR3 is TGTGCCAGCAGGCTCGGGGGGTCGAACACCGGGGAGCTGTTTTTT. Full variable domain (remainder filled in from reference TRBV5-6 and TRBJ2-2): DAGVTQSPTHLIKTRGQQVTLRCSPKSGHDTVSWYQQALGQGPQFIFQYYEEEERQRGNFPDRFSGHQFPNYSSELNVNALLLGDSALYLCASRLGGSNTGELFFGEGSRLTVL.